This T cell receptor beta chain was sequenced in a study of blood T cell repertoires in COVID-19. Study information: Italy, Spain and the United States were the sources of the convalescent and acute COVID-19 samples.

Original handling: Estimation of nucleated cell counts was performed using reference gene primer amplification. Method: immunoSEQ multiplex PCR; TCRdb's copy keeps in-frame clones and lacks some. The DNA was the basis for D and trimming; V, J and clone size are from that table. The sample yields fewer than 200,000 clones, about 85% seen once. CDR1 LGHDT and CDR2 YNNKEL come from the germline V gene (reference sequence). The CDR3 is 16 amino acids. With 5 bases clipped from V and 6 bases from J, the junction kept 13 bases outside the gene matches. The sequence came from a man in his sixties who had recovered from COVID-19. The genes are TRBV3-1 (or the pseudogene TRBV3-2) and TRBJ2-1; 7 nucleotides match TRBD1. Sample: peripheral blood. The CDR3 bases are TGTGCCAGCAGCGCCACAGGGGCTCCCTTGGTCAATGAGCAGTTCTTC. It is translated as CASSATGAPLVNEQFF.